Reported below is one T cell receptor beta chain. Its antigen is not identified. This sample was included in a study of cytomegalovirus exposure and HLA in healthy donors. Notes on the study in general: The authors assumed roughly uniform sequencing depth across donors for presence/absence analyses.

With V trimmed by 2 bases and J by 2 bases, 4 bases remained unmatched. CDR1 MDHEN and CDR2 SYDVKM come from the germline V gene. There are 15 residues in the CDR3. The PCR made use of 60 Vbeta and 13 Jbeta primers. Assay used: immunoSEQ multiplex PCR; TCRdb lists only in-frame clones, some missing. The sample includes roughly 150,000 clones, about 80% of them seen just once. The sequencing sample was made of PBMCs. The TCR sequence derives from a man younger than 45 in good health and CMV-seropositive. The J gene is TRBJ2-7, the V gene TRBV28, with 9 bases matching TRBD1. Written as DNA, the CDR3 is TGTGCCAGCAGTTTAGCGGGGACAGGGACCTACGAGCAGTACTTC. Protein product: CASSLAGTGTYEQYF.